This T cell receptor (beta chain) was recorded in a study of blood T cell repertoires in COVID-19. Across the study: Acute and convalescent COVID-19 specimens originated in the United States, Italy and Spain. The analysed material was cDNA or gDNA that came from T cells, B-cell-depleted T cells, or PBMCs.

Original processing methods: Reference gene primer amplification gave estimated nucleated cell counts. Profiling relied on immunoSEQ multiplex PCR, and the TCRdb table lists in-frame clones only, not all of them. The DNA was the basis for D and trimming; V, J and clone size are from that table. The profile shows about 69,000 clones, around 85% of them singletons. Seattle enrolled patients during active infection and tracked them longitudinally. This sequence originates from a man between 35 and 55 years old with COVID-19, enrolled during active disease. The sample taken for sequencing was peripheral blood.

CDR3 residues: CASSLGEYSYNEQFF. The CDR3 bases are TGCGCCAGCAGCTTGGGAGAATACTCCTACAATGAGCAGTTCTTC. The rearrangement uses TRBV5-1 and TRBJ2-1; no clear D. Germline CDR1 and CDR2: SGHRS and YFSETQ. The CDR3 runs 15 residues. Deletions cut 0 bases from V and 0 bases from J, with 7 bases between.